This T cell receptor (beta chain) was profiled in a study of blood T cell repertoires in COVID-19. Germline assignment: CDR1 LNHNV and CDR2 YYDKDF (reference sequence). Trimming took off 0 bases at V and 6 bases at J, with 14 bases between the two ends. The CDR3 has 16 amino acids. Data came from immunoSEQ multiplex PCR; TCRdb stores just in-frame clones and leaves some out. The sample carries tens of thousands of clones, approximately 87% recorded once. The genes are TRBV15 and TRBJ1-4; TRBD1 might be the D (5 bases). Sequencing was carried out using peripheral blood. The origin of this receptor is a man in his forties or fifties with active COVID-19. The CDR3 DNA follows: TGTGCCACCAGCAGAGAGGGAGGGAGAGGGGATGAAAAACTGTTTTTT. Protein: CATSREGGRGDEKLFF. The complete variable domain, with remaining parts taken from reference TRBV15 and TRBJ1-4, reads DAMVIQNPRYQVTQFGKPVTLSCSQTLNHNVMYWYQQKSSQAPKLLFHYYDKDFNNEADTPDNFQSRRPNTSFCFLDIRSPGLGDTAMYLCATSREGGRGDEKLFFGSGTQLSVL.